Here is one T cell receptor beta chain with its context. Its matching antigen is unknown. This entry is derived from a study of beta chain features in type 1 diabetes. Whole-study findings and limits: PCR might favor shorter templates, equally in patients and controls. The study found that naive, central memory and Treg TCRB repertoires appeared more similar in patients than in healthy donors. Shortening that was moderate but significant affected the TCRB CDR3s of Type 1 diabetes patients in all four CD4+ subsets.

Expressed TCRB transcripts got sequenced, as all isolated RNA was reverse transcribed. The table came from immunoSEQ multiplex PCR; TCRdb's copy has only in-frame clones and leaves some out. The table has more than 300,000 clones, around 10% seen once; the top ten hold 0.55% to 0.75%. V was clipped by 0 bases and J by 0 bases, with 9 bases between them. Germline values: CDR1 LNHDA, CDR2 SQIVND (reference sequence). CDR3 size: 16 residues. What was sequenced was central memory CD4+ T cells from blood. This rearrangement joins TRBV19 to TRBJ1-3; D call uncertain. The receptor was derived from a man aged 25 to 40 with type 1 diabetes. The CDR3 region is CASSIDRAASGNTIYF. Here the CDR3 DNA reads TGTGCCAGTAGTATAGATCGAGCAGCCTCTGGAAACACCATATATTTT.